This entry lists 22 T cell receptor beta chains sequenced from one sample in a study of T cells after yellow fever vaccination. TCRdb passed the 5' RACE reads through MiXCR, listing each CDR3 protein once. The sample has hundreds of thousands of distinct CDR3 sequences; approximately 18% are singletons. Sequences were derived from PBMCs, sampled before the yellow fever booster vaccination. Receptor source: a man younger than 35 who received the YFV17D yellow fever vaccine.

The rearrangement joins TRBV24-1 to TRBJ2-5; D is unresolved. The germline gives CDR1 KGHDR, CDR2 SFDVKD. The CDR3 is 13 residues long. Between the trimmed V and J ends, which lost 3 bases and 0 bases, there was a span of 4 bases. The DNA of the CDR3 is TGTGCCACCAGTGATGGCTACCAAGAGACCCAGTACTTC. Translation: CATSDGYQETQYF.

This clonotype was found a few times. The chain joins TRBV5-6 to TRBJ2-4, with D unclear. Germline V gives CDR1 SGHDT, CDR2 YYEEEE. Trimming left V 6 bases short and J 1 base short, with 17 bases between. The CDR3 contains 16 residues. For the CDR3, the DNA is TGTGCCAGCACCAAGGAGTTGGCCCTTGCCAAAAACATTCAGTACTTC. Translated, it gives CASTKELALAKNIQYF.

The chain couples TRBV20-1 to TRBJ1-1; a possible D gene is TRBD1 (6 bases). The V end lost 2 bases, the J end lost 6 bases, and 13 bases lay between the germline ends. The CDR3 sequence is 13 residues long. The germline V gene encodes CDR1 DFQATT and CDR2 SNEGSKA (reference sequence). This chain's CDR3 is CSARSGGPAEAFF. The CDR3 DNA sequence: TGCAGTGCTAGATCTGGGGGGCCGGCTGAAGCTTTCTTT.

The chain combines TRBV4-1 with TRBJ2-7, with a tentative D call TRBD1 (6 bases). Trimming stripped 2 bases from V and 1 base from J, with 12 bases between. Germline V CDR1 and CDR2: MGHRA, YSYEKL. The length of the CDR3 is 15 residues. CDR3 loop: CASSQTGTPSYEQYF. The DNA for the CDR3 is TGCGCCAGCAGCCAAACCGGGACACCATCCTACGAGCAGTACTTC.

This clonotype was seen a handful of times. This chain uses TRBV10-3 with TRBJ2-1; TRBD2 aligns across 15 bases. After removal of 2 bases from V and 10 bases from J, the junction contained 9 bases not matched to a gene. The CDR3 length is 17 residues. The V gene's germline CDR1 is ENHRY and CDR2 SYGVKD. The CDR3 DNA is TGTGCCATCAGTGAGGACGCCGGGACTAGCGGGGGGTACGAGCAGTTCTTC. It codes for CAISEDAGTSGGYEQFF.

This clonotype was seen more than once but under ten times. The CDR3 nucleotides are TGTGCCAGCAGCTTAGGGACGGTCCATCAAGCTTTCTTT. It codes for CASSLGTVHQAFF. J is TRBJ1-1 and V is TRBV7-9; D ambiguous. Germline CDR1 SEHNR, CDR2 FQNEAQ (reference sequence). The CDR3 is 13 amino acids. Trimming left V 1 base short and J 9 bases short, with 12 bases between. The complete variable domain, with remaining parts taken from reference TRBV7-9 and TRBJ1-1, reads DTGVSQNPRHKITKRGQNVTFRCDPISEHNRLYWYRQTLGQGPEFLTYFQNEAQLEKSRLLSDRFSAERPKGSFSTLEIQRTEQGDSAMYLCASSLGTVHQAFFGQGTRLTVV.

This clonotype was seen more than once but under ten times. The gene calls are TRBV29-1 and TRBJ1-4, with D tentatively TRBD1 (5 bases). CDR1 and CDR2 (germline): SQVTM, ANQGSEA. Trimming removed 7 bases at V and 0 bases at J, with 12 bases between. The length of the CDR3 is 14 residues. The DNA for the CDR3 is TGCAGCGCCTCGACAGCGACAACTAATGAAAAACTGTTTTTT. Translated: CSASTATTNEKLFF.

In this sample, this clonotype turned up a few times. The gene calls are TRBV29-1 and TRBJ2-3, with a possible D match to TRBD1 (5 bases). CDR1 is SQVTM and CDR2 is ANQGSEA in the germline V gene. The CDR3 contains 13 residues. V dropped 7 bases and J dropped 5 bases, with 16 bases sitting between them. The CDR3 reads CSGTTASRDTQYF. The CDR3 DNA follows: TGCAGCGGGACGACAGCATCAAGAGATACGCAGTATTTT.

The V gene is TRBV5-1, the J gene TRBJ2-3; the D gene is possibly TRBD2 (6 bases). V lost 1 base and J 3 bases, leaving 12 bases between the germline ends. The CDR3 covers 15 residues. In germline, CDR1 is SGHRS, CDR2 YFSETQ. This chain's CDR3 is CASSLWLAMTDTQYF. CDR3 sequence (DNA): TGCGCCAGCAGCTTGTGGCTAGCGATGACAGATACGCAGTATTTT.

The CDR3 loop reads CASSGGTAHGYTF. CDR3 bases: TGTGCCAGCAGCGGTGGGACCGCGCATGGCTACACCTTC. The V and J genes are TRBV9 and TRBJ1-2, with a weak D call TRBD1 (5 bases). This CDR3 has 13 amino acids. Between the trimmed V and J ends, which lost 3 bases and 6 bases, there was a span of 12 bases. Germline assignment: CDR1 SGDLS and CDR2 YYNGEE.

The chain uses TRBV9 and TRBJ1-1; TRBD1 matches 8 bases. V lost 2 bases, J lost 1 base, and 10 bases stayed unmatched. The CDR3 runs 17 residues. Germline V gene lookup returns CDR1 SGDLS and CDR2 YYNGEE. CDR3 sequence reads: CASSVTVTGASNTEAFF. DNA for the CDR3: TGTGCCAGCAGCGTTACCGTGACAGGGGCGTCGAACACTGAAGCTTTCTTT.

The chain combines TRBV5-1 with TRBJ2-7; the match to TRBD1 covers 7 bases. The ends lost 5 bases at V and 0 bases at J; junction bases unmatched: 5. This CDR3 has 14 amino acids. CDR1 and CDR2 from the germline V gene are SGHRS and YFSETQ. CDR3 in amino acids: CASRETGSSYEQYV. CDR3 sequence (DNA): TGCGCCAGCAGGGAGACAGGGAGCTCCTACGAGCAGTACGTC.

CDR3 DNA: TGTGCCAGCAGTGTTCGGGCTGGGGTCTCCTACGAGCAGTACGTC. Encoded protein: CASSVRAGVSYEQYV. The gene calls are TRBV6-1 and TRBJ2-7, with D uncertain. The length of the CDR3 is 15 residues. Germline V CDR1 and CDR2: MNHNS, SASEGT. V lost 4 bases, J lost 0 bases, and 13 bases lay in between.

This clonotype occurred a few times. The chain links TRBV15 to TRBJ2-7; D gene uncertain. Germline values: CDR1 LNHNV, CDR2 YYDKDF (reference sequence). This CDR3 comprises 15 residues. With 3 bases removed from V and 2 bases from J, the gap between germline ends came to 14 bases. CDR3 bases: TGTGCCACCAGCAGGACCCAACAACAACCCTACGAGCAGTACTTC. Translated, it gives CATSRTQQQPYEQYF.

This clonotype turned up a few times. The rearrangement uses TRBV12-3 or TRBV12-4 and TRBJ2-3; no firm D call. The CDR3 is made up of 14 amino acids. Trimming took 6 bases from V and 7 from J, leaving 17 bases between them. The CDR3 sequence is CASSRQRSTNTQYF. CDR3 coding DNA: TGTGCCAGCAGCCGCCAAAGGTCTACAAATACGCAGTATTTT.

This clonotype turned up a few times. The chain recombines TRBV4-2 with TRBJ2-7; 11 bases map to TRBD2. This CDR3 comprises 15 residues. Germline V gives CDR1 LGHNA, CDR2 YNFKEQ. The junction had 1 base not matched to a gene; V was cut back by 0 bases and J by 3 bases. The CDR3 DNA follows: TGTGCCAGCAGCCAAGAGGGGACTAGCGGCTACGAGCAGTACTTC. Translating gives CASSQEGTSGYEQYF.

This clonotype was detected a few times. J is TRBJ1-1 and V is TRBV7-2; D remains ambiguous. Germline CDR1 SGHTA, CDR2 FQGNSA. V shed 5 bases and J shed 6 bases, with 16 bases lying between them. The CDR3 runs to 14 residues. The CDR3 spells CASSPWAARPEAFF. CDR3 bases: TGTGCCAGCAGCCCCTGGGCCGCGCGGCCTGAAGCTTTCTTT.

The rearrangement links TRBV7-9 to TRBJ2-3, with 13 bases fitting TRBD2. With V trimmed by 4 bases and J by 4 bases, 8 bases remained unmatched. The CDR3 spans 17 residues. The germline V gene has CDR1 SEHNR and CDR2 FQNEAQ (reference sequence). The CDR3 is CASSSGLAGRGADTQYF. CDR3 DNA sequence: TGTGCCAGCAGCTCGGGACTAGCGGGGAGAGGGGCAGATACGCAGTATTTT.

The J gene is TRBJ2-2, the V gene TRBV5-1, with D unclear. This CDR3 contains 14 residues. Germline V gene sequence: CDR1 SGHRS, CDR2 YFSETQ. Trimming removed 0 bases from V and 5 bases from J, with 8 bases in between. The CDR3, as DNA: TGCGCCAGCAGCTTGGCCAGGCTGACCGGGGAGCTGTTTTTT. Amino acids: CASSLARLTGELFF.

This clonotype was picked up a small number of times. The chain uses TRBV12-3 or TRBV12-4 and TRBJ1-2; perhaps TRBD1 as D (5 bases). The CDR3 contains 14 residues. V dropped 5 bases and J dropped 5 bases, with 15 bases sitting between them. The chain's CDR3 is CASSPAPGRYGYTF. CDR3 bases: TGTGCCAGCAGTCCCGCCCCGGGACGATATGGCTACACCTTC.

There are a few counts of this clonotype. This chain joins TRBV7-2 and TRBJ1-3; perhaps TRBD1 as D (6 bases). V was pared by 2 bases and J by 4 bases, with 12 bases between. The length of the CDR3 is 15 residues. The germline V gene encodes CDR1 SGHTA and CDR2 FQGNSA. The CDR3 spells CASSLYVQGGNTIYF. CDR3 bases: TGTGCCAGCAGCTTATATGTACAGGGCGGAAACACCATATATTTT.

The gene calls are TRBV12-3 or TRBV12-4 and TRBJ2-3, with D tentatively TRBD1 or TRBD2 (5 bases each). The V and J ends lost 4 bases and 4 bases respectively, with 21 bases between them. This CDR3 contains 17 residues. The CDR3 sequence: CASSSHGGSSYPDTQYF. In DNA form, the CDR3 reads TGTGCCAGCAGTTCACATGGGGGTTCGTCCTACCCAGATACGCAGTATTTT.